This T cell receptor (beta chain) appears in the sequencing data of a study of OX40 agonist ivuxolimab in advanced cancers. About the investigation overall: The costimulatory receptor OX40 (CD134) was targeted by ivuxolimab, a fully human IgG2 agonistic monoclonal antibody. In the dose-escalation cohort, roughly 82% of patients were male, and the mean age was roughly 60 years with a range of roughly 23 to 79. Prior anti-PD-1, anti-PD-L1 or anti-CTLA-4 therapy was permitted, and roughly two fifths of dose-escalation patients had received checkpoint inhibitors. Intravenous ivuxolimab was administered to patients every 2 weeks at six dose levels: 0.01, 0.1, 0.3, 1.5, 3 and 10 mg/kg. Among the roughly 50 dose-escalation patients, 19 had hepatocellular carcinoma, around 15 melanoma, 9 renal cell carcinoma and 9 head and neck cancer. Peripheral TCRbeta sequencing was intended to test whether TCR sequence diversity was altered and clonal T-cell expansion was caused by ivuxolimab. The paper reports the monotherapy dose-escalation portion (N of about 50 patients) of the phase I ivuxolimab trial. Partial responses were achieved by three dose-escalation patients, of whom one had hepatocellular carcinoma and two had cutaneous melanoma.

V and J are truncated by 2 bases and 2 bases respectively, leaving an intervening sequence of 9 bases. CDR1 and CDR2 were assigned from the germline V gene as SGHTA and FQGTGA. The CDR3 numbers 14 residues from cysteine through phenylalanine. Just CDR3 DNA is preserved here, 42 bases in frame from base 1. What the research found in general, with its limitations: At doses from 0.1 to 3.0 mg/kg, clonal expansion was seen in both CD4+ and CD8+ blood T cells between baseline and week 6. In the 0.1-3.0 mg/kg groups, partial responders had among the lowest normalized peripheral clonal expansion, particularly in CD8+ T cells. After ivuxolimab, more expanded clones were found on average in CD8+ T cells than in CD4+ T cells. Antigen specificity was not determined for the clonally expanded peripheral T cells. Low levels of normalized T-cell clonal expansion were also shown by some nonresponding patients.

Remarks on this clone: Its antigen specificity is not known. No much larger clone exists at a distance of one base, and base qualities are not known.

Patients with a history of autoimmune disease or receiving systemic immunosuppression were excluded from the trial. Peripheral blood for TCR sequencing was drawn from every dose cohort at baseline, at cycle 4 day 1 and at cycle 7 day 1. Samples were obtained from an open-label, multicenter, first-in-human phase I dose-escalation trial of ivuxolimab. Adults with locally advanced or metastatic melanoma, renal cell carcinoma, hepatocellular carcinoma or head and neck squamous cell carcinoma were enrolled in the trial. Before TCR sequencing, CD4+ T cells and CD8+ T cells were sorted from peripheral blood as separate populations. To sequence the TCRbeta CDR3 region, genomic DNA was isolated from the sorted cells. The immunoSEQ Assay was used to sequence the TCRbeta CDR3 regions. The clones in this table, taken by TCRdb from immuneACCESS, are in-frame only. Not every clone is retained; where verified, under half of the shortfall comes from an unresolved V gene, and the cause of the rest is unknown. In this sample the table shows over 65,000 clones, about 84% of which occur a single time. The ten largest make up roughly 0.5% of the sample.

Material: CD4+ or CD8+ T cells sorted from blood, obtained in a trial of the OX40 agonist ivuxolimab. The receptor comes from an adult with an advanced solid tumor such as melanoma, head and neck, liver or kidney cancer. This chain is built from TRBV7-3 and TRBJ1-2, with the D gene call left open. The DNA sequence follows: TGTGCCAGCAGCTTATACGGCGGAAACTATGGCTACACCTTC. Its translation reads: CASSLYGGNYGYTF.